Below, 4 T cell receptor beta chains from the same sample are listed, as sequenced in a study of T cell repertoires in cytomegalovirus infection (dated by TCRdb to about 2019). The listed sequencing device is Illumina HiSeq 1500. Using fastp trimming at Q25 and MiXCR clonotype assembly, TCRdb reanalyzed the public sequencing data and kept in-frame beta chains. For every CDR3 protein sequence, its rows merge into one entry that carries the most common genes and DNA. The sample profile shows approximately 500,000 distinct CDR3 sequences; about 10% of them were found once. Roughly 10% of the sample is in the top ten clones. Input material: PBMCs. Receptor source: a human donor in good health (CMV status not recorded). Some clones in this sample may be carry-over from other donors' samples.

There are many counts of this clonotype. The V call is TRBV6-5, the J call TRBJ1-4, with D perhaps TRBD1 (5 bases). The germline V gene has CDR1 MNHEY and CDR2 SVGAGI. The CDR3 totals 13 residues. The V gene lost 5 bases and the J gene lost 10 bases, with 14 bases spanning the gap. For the CDR3, the DNA is TGTGCCAGCAGTAGGGACCCCCGTACAAAACTGTTTTTT. Translated: CASSRDPRTKLFF.

This clonotype was seen at least ten times. The CDR3 sequence is CASSTQGMNTEAFF. In DNA, the CDR3 is TGTGCCAGCAGTACACAGGGCATGAACACTGAAGCTTTCTTT. The chain employs TRBV28 and TRBJ1-1; D possibly corresponds to TRBD1 (6 bases). Deletions cut 5 bases from V and 0 bases from J, with 10 bases between. CDR1 and CDR2 from the germline V gene are MDHEN and SYDVKM. The CDR3 has 14 residues.

This clonotype was observed many times. V and J are TRBV5-5 and TRBJ2-1; TRBD1 matches at 7 bases. The CDR3 runs 15 residues. V shed 7 bases and J 2 bases; nucleotides not matched to a gene: 9. Germline V gene lookup returns CDR1 SGHKS and CDR2 YYEKEE (reference sequence). DNA for the CDR3: TGTGCCAGCCATACAGGGGATGTCACCTACAATGAGCAGTTCTTC. This sequence encodes CASHTGDVTYNEQFF. The full variable domain, its missing parts supplied by reference TRBV5-5 and TRBJ2-1, is DAGVTQSPTHLIKTRGQQVTLRCSPISGHKSVSWYQQVLGQGPQFIFQYYEKEERGRGNFPDRFSARQFPNYSSELNVNALLLGDSALYLCASHTGDVTYNEQFFGPGTRLTVL.

This clonotype occurred many times. This chain connects TRBV5-1 to TRBJ2-3, with 9 positions matching TRBD1. The germline gives CDR1 SGHRS, CDR2 YFSETQ. CDR3 length: 15 amino acids. V was clipped by 7 bases and J by 8 bases; unmatched bases: 14. DNA of the CDR3: TGCGCCAGCCAATCCGGGACAGGGAGCTTGGGTACGCAGTATTTT. Its translation: CASQSGTGSLGTQYF.